The 4 T cell receptor beta chains below come from one sample, sequenced in a study of Graves' ophthalmopathy and Graves' hyperthyroidism. Using RNA transcripts, the TCR beta CDR3 regions were amplified. RT-PCR with HTBI primers came first, then second-round multiplex PCR. In TCRdb, the multiplex PCR reads were re-called with MiXCR into one record per CDR3 protein. Of 450,000 to 600,000 distinct CDR3 sequences in the sample, under 40% were seen once. Sequenced material: peripheral blood or thyroid tissue (not recorded which). The receptors here all came from an adult man with Graves' hyperthyroidism.

Points on this clonotype: A much larger clone differs by one base, so this may be a read error. The chain combines TRBV6-4 with TRBJ1-5, with D maybe TRBD1 (5 bases). Germline lookup yields CDR1 MRHNA and CDR2 SNTAGT. V shed 11 bases and J shed 3 bases, with 17 bases lying between them. The CDR3 length is 14 residues. Here the CDR3 DNA reads TGTGCCGGCCCTAAAGGGGTGAACAATCAGCCCCAGCATTTT. It codes for CAGPKGVNNQPQHF.

This clonotype was seen many times. This rearrangement joins TRBV24-1 to TRBJ2-7; D gene ambiguous. The germline gives CDR1 KGHDR, CDR2 SFDVKD. Trimming cost V 8 bases and J 0 bases, with 4 bases left between them. The CDR3 totals 11 residues. CDR3 in amino acids: CATTNSYEQYF. The CDR3 DNA sequence: TGTGCCACCACCAACTCCTACGAGCAGTACTTC.

On this clonotype itself: The conserved closing phenylalanine or tryptophan is absent in this CDR3, likely reflecting a read error. CDR3 region: CASSAGGQGGYEQYL. The CDR3 bases are TGTGCCAGCAGTGCCGGTGGACAGGGGGGTTACGAGCAGTACCTC. The chain carries TRBV2 and TRBJ2-7, with 10 positions matching TRBD1. V was pared by 4 bases and J by 4 bases, with 7 bases of the junction left unmatched. Germline CDR1 is SNHLY and CDR2 is FYNNEI. CDR3 length: 15 amino acids.

Ten or more counts support this clonotype. The chain couples TRBV20-1 to TRBJ1-1, with D unclear. CDR3 length: 13 amino acids. V lost 3 bases, J lost 1 base, and 9 bases lay in between. Germline V CDR1 and CDR2: DFQATT, SNEGSKA (reference sequence). CDR3 DNA: TGCAGTGCTAGCGTGAGACCGAACACTGAAGCTTTCTTT. It yields the protein CSASVRPNTEAFF.